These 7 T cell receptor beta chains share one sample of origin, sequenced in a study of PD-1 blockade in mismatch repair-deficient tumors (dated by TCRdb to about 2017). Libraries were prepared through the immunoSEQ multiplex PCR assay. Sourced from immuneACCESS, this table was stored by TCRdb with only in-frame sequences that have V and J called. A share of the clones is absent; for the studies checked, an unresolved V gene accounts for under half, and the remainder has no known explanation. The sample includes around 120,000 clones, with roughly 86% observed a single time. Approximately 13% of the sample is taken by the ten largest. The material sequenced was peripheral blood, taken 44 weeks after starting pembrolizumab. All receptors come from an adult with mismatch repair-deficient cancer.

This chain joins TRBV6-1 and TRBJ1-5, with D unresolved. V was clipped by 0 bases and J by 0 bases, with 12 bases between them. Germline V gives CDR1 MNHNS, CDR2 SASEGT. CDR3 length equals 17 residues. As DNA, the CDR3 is TGTGCCAGCAGTGAAGCACCCGGCCAATATAGCAATCAGCCCCAGCATTTT. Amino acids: CASSEAPGQYSNQPQHF.

CDR3 region: CASRKGRNYEQYF. DNA for the CDR3: TGTGCCAGCAGAAAAGGACGGAACTACGAGCAGTACTTC. V usage is TRBV6-5 and J usage is TRBJ2-7; no reliable D call. The V end was cut by 6 bases, the J end by 3 bases, with 12 bases between. The CDR3 runs 13 residues. Germline V CDR1 and CDR2: MNHEY, SVGAGI.

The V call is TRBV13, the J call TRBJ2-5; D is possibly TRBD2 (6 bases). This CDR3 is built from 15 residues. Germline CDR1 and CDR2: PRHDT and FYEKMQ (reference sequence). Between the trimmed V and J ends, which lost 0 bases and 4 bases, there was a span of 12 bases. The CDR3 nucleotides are TGTGCCAGCAGCTTAGGCCCCCTAGCGATAGAGACCCAGTACTTC. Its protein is CASSLGPLAIETQYF.

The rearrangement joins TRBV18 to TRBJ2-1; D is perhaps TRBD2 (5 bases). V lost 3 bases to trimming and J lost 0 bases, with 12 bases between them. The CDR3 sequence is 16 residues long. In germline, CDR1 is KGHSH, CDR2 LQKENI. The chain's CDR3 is CASSPPTRFSYNEQFF. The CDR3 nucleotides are TGTGCCAGCTCACCGCCTACTAGATTCTCCTACAATGAGCAGTTCTTC.

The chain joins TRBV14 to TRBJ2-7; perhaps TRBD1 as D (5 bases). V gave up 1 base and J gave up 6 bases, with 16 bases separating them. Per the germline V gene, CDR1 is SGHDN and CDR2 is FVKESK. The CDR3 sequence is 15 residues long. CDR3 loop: CASSQAARVISEQYF. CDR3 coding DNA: TGTGCCAGCAGCCAAGCCGCCAGGGTAATATCCGAGCAGTACTTC.

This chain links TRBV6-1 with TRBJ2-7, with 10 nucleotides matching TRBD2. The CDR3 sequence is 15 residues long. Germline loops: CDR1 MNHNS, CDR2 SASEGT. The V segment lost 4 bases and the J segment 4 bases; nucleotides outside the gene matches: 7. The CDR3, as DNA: TGTGCCAGCAGTGTAACTAGCGGGGTTGCATACGAGCAGTACTTC. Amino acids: CASSVTSGVAYEQYF.

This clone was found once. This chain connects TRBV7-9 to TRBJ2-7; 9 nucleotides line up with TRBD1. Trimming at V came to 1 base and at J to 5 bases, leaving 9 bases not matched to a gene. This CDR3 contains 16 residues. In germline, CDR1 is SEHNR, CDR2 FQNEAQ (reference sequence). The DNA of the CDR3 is TGTGCCAGCAGCTTAGTAGGTCGGACAGGGGTGGACGAGCAGTACTTC. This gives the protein CASSLVGRTGVDEQYF.